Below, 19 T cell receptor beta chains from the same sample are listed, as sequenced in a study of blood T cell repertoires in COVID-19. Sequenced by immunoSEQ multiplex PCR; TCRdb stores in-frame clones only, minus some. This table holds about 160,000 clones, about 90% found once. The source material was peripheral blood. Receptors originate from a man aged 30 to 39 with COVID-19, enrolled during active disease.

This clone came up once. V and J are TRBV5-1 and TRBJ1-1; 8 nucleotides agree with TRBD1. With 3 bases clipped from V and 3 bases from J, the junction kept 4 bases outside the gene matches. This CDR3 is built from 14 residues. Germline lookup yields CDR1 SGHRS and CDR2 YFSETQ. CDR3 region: CASSSQGAYTEAFF. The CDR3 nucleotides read TGCGCCAGCAGCTCCCAGGGGGCGTACACTGAAGCTTTCTTT.

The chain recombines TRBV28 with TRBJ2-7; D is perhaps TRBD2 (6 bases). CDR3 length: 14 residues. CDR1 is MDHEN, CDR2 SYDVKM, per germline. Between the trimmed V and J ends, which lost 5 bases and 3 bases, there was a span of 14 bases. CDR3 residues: CASSNPGLRYEQYF. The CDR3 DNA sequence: TGTGCCAGCAGTAACCCGGGACTTCGCTACGAGCAGTACTTC.

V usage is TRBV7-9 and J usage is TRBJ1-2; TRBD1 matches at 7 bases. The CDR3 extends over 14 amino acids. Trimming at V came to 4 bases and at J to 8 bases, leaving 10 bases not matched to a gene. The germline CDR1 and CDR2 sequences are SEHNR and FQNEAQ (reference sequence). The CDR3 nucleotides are TGTGCCAGCAGCTCCTTGACAGGGATGGGAGGCTACACCTTC. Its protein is CASSSLTGMGGYTF.

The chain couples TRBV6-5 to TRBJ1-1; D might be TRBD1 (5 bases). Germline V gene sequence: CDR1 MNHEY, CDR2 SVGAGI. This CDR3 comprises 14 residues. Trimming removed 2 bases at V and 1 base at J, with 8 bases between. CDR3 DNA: TGTGCCAGCAGTTACATTCAGGGGAACACTGAAGCTTTCTTT. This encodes CASSYIQGNTEAFF.

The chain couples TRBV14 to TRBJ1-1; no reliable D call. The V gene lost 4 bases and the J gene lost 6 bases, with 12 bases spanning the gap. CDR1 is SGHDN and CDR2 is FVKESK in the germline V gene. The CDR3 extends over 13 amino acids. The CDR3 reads CASSRGKVAEAFF. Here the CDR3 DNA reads TGTGCCAGCAGCCGCGGGAAGGTGGCTGAAGCTTTCTTT.

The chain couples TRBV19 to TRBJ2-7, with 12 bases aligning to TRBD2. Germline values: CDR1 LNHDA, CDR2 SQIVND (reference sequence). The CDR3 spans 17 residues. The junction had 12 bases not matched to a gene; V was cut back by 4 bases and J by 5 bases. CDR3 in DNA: TGTGCCAGTAGTACCCGTGGGACTAGCGGGTTCTTCCACGAGCAGTACTTC. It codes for CASSTRGTSGFFHEQYF.

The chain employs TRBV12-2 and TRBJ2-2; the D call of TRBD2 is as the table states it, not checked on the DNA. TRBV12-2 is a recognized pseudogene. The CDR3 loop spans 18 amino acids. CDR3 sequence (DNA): TGTGCAAGTCGCTTACGGCTAGCGGGGTTCACGAACACCGGGGAGCTGTTTTTT. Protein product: CASRLRLAGFTNTGELFF.

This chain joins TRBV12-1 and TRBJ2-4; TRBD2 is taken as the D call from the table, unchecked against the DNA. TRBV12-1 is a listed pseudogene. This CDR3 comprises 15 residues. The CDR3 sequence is CASSAIRKAKNIQYF. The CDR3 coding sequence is TGTGCCAGCAGCGCGATTAGAAAGGCCAAAAACATTCAGTACTTC.

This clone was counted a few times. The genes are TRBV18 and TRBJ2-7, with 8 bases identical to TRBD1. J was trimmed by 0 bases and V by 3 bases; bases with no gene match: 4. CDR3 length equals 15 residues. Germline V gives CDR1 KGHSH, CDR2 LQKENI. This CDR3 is CASSPWDRRSYEQYF. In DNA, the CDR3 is TGTGCCAGCTCACCTTGGGACAGGCGCTCCTACGAGCAGTACTTC.

The CDR3 spells CASSAATGGYETQYF. CDR3 nucleotide sequence: TGTGCCAGCAGCGCGGCGACGGGTGGCTACGAGACCCAGTACTTC. This rearrangement joins TRBV9 to TRBJ2-5; D call uncertain. Germline CDR1 and CDR2: SGDLS and YYNGEE. This CDR3 region has 15 residues. Trimming removed 3 bases from V and 5 bases from J, with 17 bases in between.

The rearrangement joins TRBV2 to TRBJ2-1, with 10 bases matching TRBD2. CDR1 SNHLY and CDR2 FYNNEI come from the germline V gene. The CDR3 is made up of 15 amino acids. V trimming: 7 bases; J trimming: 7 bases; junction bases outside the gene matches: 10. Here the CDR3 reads CASTPWASGGNEQFF. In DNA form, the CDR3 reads TGTGCCAGCACCCCTTGGGCTAGCGGGGGTAATGAGCAGTTCTTC.

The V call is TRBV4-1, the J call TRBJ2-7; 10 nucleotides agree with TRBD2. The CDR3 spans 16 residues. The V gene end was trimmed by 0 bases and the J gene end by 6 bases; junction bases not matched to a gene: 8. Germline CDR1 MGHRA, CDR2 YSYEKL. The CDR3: CASSQDSGLAGAEQYF. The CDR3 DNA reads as TGCGCCAGCAGCCAAGATTCGGGCCTAGCGGGGGCCGAGCAGTACTTC.

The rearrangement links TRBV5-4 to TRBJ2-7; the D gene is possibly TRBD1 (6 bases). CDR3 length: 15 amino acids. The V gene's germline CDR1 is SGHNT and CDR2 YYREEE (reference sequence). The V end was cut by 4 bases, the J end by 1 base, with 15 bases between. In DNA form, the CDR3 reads TGTGCCAGCAGCCCTGGCAGGGGAGTTTCCTACGAGCAGTACTTC. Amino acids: CASSPGRGVSYEQYF.

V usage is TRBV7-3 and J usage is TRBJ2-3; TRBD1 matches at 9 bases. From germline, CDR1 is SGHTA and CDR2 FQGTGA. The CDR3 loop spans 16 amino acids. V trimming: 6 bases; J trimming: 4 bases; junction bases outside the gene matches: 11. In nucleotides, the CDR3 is TGTGCCAGCAGTTTCCGGGGGACAGGGACAGCAGATACGCAGTATTTT. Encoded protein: CASSFRGTGTADTQYF.

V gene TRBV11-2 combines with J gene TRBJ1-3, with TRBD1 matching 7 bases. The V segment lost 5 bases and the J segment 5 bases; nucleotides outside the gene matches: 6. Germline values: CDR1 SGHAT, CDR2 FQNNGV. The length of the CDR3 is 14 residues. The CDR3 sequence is CASSLSGGRNTIYF. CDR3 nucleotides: TGTGCCAGCAGCCTATCAGGGGGTAGAAACACCATATATTTT.

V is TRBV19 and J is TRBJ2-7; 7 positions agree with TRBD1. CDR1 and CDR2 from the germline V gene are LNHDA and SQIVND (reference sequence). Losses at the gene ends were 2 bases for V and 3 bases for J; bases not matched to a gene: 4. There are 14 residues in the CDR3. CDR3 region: CASSIRTGRYEQYF. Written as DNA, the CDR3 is TGTGCCAGTAGTATAAGGACAGGTCGCTACGAGCAGTACTTC. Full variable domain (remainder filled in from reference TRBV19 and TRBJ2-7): DGGITQSPKYLFRKEGQNVTLSCEQNLNHDAMYWYRQDPGQGLRLIYYSQIVNDFQKGDIAEGYSVSREKKESFPLTVTSAQKNPTAFYLCASSIRTGRYEQYFGPGTRLTVT.

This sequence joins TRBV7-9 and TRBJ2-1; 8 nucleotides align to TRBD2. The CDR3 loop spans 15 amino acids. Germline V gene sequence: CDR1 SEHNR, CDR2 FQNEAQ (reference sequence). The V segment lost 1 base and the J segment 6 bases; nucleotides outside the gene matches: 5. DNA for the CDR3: TGTGCCAGCAGCTTAGTGCCTAGCGGGCCCAATGAGCAGTTCTTC. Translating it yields CASSLVPSGPNEQFF.

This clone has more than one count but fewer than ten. CDR3 nucleotides: TGTGCCACGCAGGACTTTTCCTGGACGCGATCCTACGAGCAGTACTTC. Its translation: CATQDFSWTRSYEQYF. V is TRBV15 and J is TRBJ2-7, with D perhaps TRBD2 (5 bases). Germline CDR1 LNHNV, CDR2 YYDKDF (reference sequence). Trimming removed 9 bases at V and 1 base at J, with 22 bases between. The CDR3 sequence is 16 residues long.

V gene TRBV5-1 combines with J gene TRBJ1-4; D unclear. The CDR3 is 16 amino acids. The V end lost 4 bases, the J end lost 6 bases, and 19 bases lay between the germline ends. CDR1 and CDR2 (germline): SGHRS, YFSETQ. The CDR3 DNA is TGCGCCAGCAGCCTCGGAGGCACGGCCGGGCATGAAAAACTGTTTTTT. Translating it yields CASSLGGTAGHEKLFF.